The next 8 T cell receptor beta chains were all read from a single sample in a study of T cells in tumors and immune-related adverse events. Clones were sequenced by immunoSEQ multiplex PCR, and TCRdb holds only the in-frame ones, with some missing. The sample yields tens of thousands of clones, about 93% seen once. The material was lymph node tissue, obtained from a patient treated with anti-PD-1 therapy. The receptor set was obtained from a female donor with metastatic renal cell carcinoma.

J is TRBJ2-3 and V is TRBV23-1; TRBD1 is a possible D gene (6 bases). TRBV23-1 carries the ORF label, with uncertain function. V gave up 6 bases and J gave up 3 bases, with 16 bases separating them. There are 15 residues in the CDR3. The DNA for the CDR3 is TGCGCCAGCAGCCTAAGGTGGGGGCGTACAGATACGCAGTATTTT. Its protein is CASSLRWGRTDTQYF.

The gene calls are TRBV7-9 and TRBJ2-1, with no clear D. Trimming pared 2 bases from V and 9 bases from J, leaving 5 bases between. Germline V gene data show CDR1 as SEHNR and CDR2 as FQNEAQ (reference sequence). This CDR3 is built from 11 residues. CDR3 nucleotides: TGTGCCAGCAGCTTAAAGATTGAGCAGTTCTTC. It codes for CASSLKIEQFF.

This chain joins TRBV7-2 and TRBJ1-2; D is possibly TRBD1 (6 bases). V was pared by 0 bases and J by 6 bases, with 11 bases between. There are 14 residues in the CDR3. The germline V gene has CDR1 SGHTA and CDR2 FQGNSA. This chain's CDR3 is CASSLAQGRDGYTF. For the CDR3, the DNA is TGTGCCAGCAGCTTAGCGCAGGGGCGGGATGGCTACACCTTC.

The J gene is TRBJ2-3, the V gene TRBV30; the D gene could be TRBD1 or TRBD2 (6 bases each). Looked up from germline, CDR1 is GTSNPN and CDR2 is SVGIG (reference sequence). The CDR3 has 14 amino acids. Trimming removed 3 bases at V and 3 bases at J, with 13 bases between. The DNA of the CDR3 is TGTGCCTGGAGAGGGGGGATTACTACAGATACGCAGTATTTT. This gives the protein CAWRGGITTDTQYF.

The J gene is TRBJ1-1, the V gene TRBV28, with D possibly being TRBD1 (6 bases). V was cut by 4 bases and J by 5 bases, with 14 bases left in between. The CDR3 has 14 residues. Germline V gene sequence: CDR1 MDHEN, CDR2 SYDVKM. CDR3 in DNA: TGTGCCAGCAGTTACAGGGTGAGGGGGACTGAAGCTTTCTTT. Protein product: CASSYRVRGTEAFF. Full variable domain (outside the CDR3, taken from reference TRBV28 and TRBJ1-1): DVKVTQSSRYLVKRTGEKVFLECVQDMDHENMFWYRQDPGLGLRLIYFSYDVKMKEKGDIPEGYSVSREKKERFSLILESASTNQTSMYLCASSYRVRGTEAFFGQGTRLTVV.

The chain is built from TRBV27 and TRBJ1-2, with a weak D call TRBD1 (5 bases). CDR3 length equals 13 residues. Germline V gene sequence: CDR1 MNHEY, CDR2 SMNVEV (reference sequence). Trimming left V 6 bases short and J 6 bases short, with 14 bases between. In DNA, the CDR3 is TGTGCCAGCAGCTATTTAATGGGGCATGGCTACACCTTC. The encoded protein is CASSYLMGHGYTF.

This clone was observed a few times. The V and J genes are TRBV2 and TRBJ1-2; D possibly corresponds to TRBD1 (5 bases). Between the trimmed V and J ends, which lost 0 bases and 8 bases, there was a span of 10 bases. The germline V gene has CDR1 SNHLY and CDR2 FYNNEI. CDR3 length equals 13 residues. CDR3 sequence reads: CASSEATGVGYTF. The DNA for the CDR3 is TGTGCCAGCAGTGAAGCGACGGGGGTGGGCTACACCTTC.

This sequence joins TRBV5-8 and TRBJ2-3; possibly TRBD1 for D (6 bases). V was trimmed by 0 bases and J by 3 bases, leaving 11 bases between them. CDR1 is SGHTS, CDR2 YDEGEE, per germline. This CDR3 comprises 15 residues. CDR3 nucleotides: TGTGCCAGCAGCTTGGTAGGGGGAAGGACAGATACGCAGTATTTT. Protein: CASSLVGGRTDTQYF.